Given below is one TCR beta chain in context. The source of the sample is a study of blood T cell repertoires in COVID-19. The V gene end was trimmed by 5 bases and the J gene end by 3 bases; junction bases not matched to a gene: 6. CDR3 length: 14 amino acids. Germline values: CDR1 SGHAT, CDR2 FQDESV (reference sequence). The protocol was immunoSEQ multiplex PCR, while the TCRdb copy is restricted to in-frame clones and leaves out a portion. The sample includes approximately 150,000 clones, about 87% of them seen just once. The genes are TRBV11-1 and TRBJ2-5; 7 nucleotides match TRBD1. Specimen: peripheral blood. This clonotype was sampled from a woman aged 55-69 years who had recovered from COVID-19. The chain's CDR3 is CASSNPGTEETQYF. The CDR3 nucleotides read TGTGCCAGCAGCAACCCCGGGACAGAAGAGACCCAGTACTTC.